Below are 27 T cell receptor beta chains sequenced from a single sample in a study of PD-1 blockade in classical Hodgkin lymphoma. Generated by immunoSEQ multiplex PCR, the TCRdb table keeps only in-frame clones and is missing some. The table has about 64,000 clones, about 90% seen once; the top ten hold approximately 10%. Time point: cycle 4 day 1 (C4D1), after more than 5 weeks of nivolumab. There was relapse after autologous stem cell transplantation in every patient, and there was variation in brentuximab vedotin exposure. The sample in question was peripheral blood mononuclear cells (PBMCs), obtained before the fourth cycle of nivolumab. The origin of the receptors is a human donor with classical Hodgkin lymphoma.

The V gene is TRBV30, the J gene TRBJ1-2; perhaps TRBD1 as D (6 bases). The length of the CDR3 is 14 residues. V was pared by 2 bases and J by 4 bases, with 14 bases between. Looked up from germline, CDR1 is GTSNPN and CDR2 is SVGIG (reference sequence). CDR3 coding DNA: TGTGCCTGGAGTAGGGGGGACGGCAGCTATGGCTACACCTTC. Residues: CAWSRGDGSYGYTF.

CDR3 region: CARQKGNTEAFF. Here the CDR3 DNA reads TGTGCCAGACAGAAGGGAAACACTGAAGCTTTCTTT. The chain combines TRBV19 with TRBJ1-1; no reliable D call. The V end was cut by 9 bases, the J end by 2 bases, with 10 bases between. CDR3 size: 12 residues. Germline CDR1 and CDR2: LNHDA and SQIVND (reference sequence).

The chain has TRBV7-9 and TRBJ2-3, with TRBD2 as a possible D gene (5 bases). The CDR3 runs to 15 residues. Trimming shortened V by 9 bases and J by 0 bases, and 16 bases separated the two germline ends. Germline V CDR1 and CDR2: SEHNR, FQNEAQ (reference sequence). The CDR3 sequence: CASRERTSSTDTQYF. The CDR3 region has the DNA TGTGCCAGTAGAGAGCGGACCTCTAGCACAGATACGCAGTATTTT.

The V and J genes are TRBV29-1 and TRBJ1-2; 7 nucleotides line up with TRBD1. V shed 6 bases and J 3 bases; nucleotides not matched to a gene: 4. Germline CDR1 and CDR2: SQVTM and ANQGSEA. The length of the CDR3 is 12 residues. The CDR3 DNA follows: TGCAGCGTACTCAGGGGGGACTATGGCTACACCTTC. As protein: CSVLRGDYGYTF.

A single count supports this clone. The genes are TRBV19 and TRBJ1-1, with D possibly matching TRBD1 (5 bases). The V end lost 4 bases, the J end lost 1 base, and 16 bases lay between the germline ends. This CDR3 comprises 16 residues. Germline values: CDR1 LNHDA, CDR2 SQIVND (reference sequence). CDR3 protein: CASSTPGAGPNTEAFF. CDR3 nucleotides: TGTGCCAGTAGTACCCCCGGGGCAGGCCCGAACACTGAAGCTTTCTTT.

The V call is TRBV11-2, the J call TRBJ1-1; unclear D gene. Trimming shortened V by 2 bases and J by 4 bases, and 20 bases separated the two germline ends. The CDR3 spans 17 residues. Germline V CDR1 and CDR2: SGHAT, FQNNGV. The chain's CDR3 is CASSLFSILPHLTEAFF. The CDR3 DNA reads as TGTGCCAGCAGCTTATTTTCGATTCTCCCTCACCTCACTGAAGCTTTCTTT.

The CDR3 region is CASSFLQGMGEQYF. The CDR3 DNA sequence: TGTGCCAGCAGTTTTTTGCAGGGCATGGGTGAGCAGTACTTC. The chain joins TRBV27 to TRBJ2-7, with TRBD1 as a possible D gene (5 bases). The CDR3 is made up of 14 amino acids. Trimming stripped 3 bases from V and 7 bases from J, with 16 bases between. Germline assignment: CDR1 MNHEY and CDR2 SMNVEV (reference sequence).

The V call is TRBV5-1, the J call TRBJ1-1; weak D call: TRBD1 (6 bases). Germline lookup yields CDR1 SGHRS and CDR2 YFSETQ. V was shortened by 2 bases and J by 2 bases, with 13 bases between the two germline ends. The CDR3 extends over 15 amino acids. The CDR3 here is CASSFPRGGNTEAFF. CDR3 nucleotide sequence: TGCGCCAGCAGCTTTCCCCGGGGGGGCAACACTGAAGCTTTCTTT.

This sequence joins TRBV6-1 and TRBJ1-6; TRBD1 is a possible D gene (5 bases). The V end lost 3 bases, the J end lost 7 bases, and 13 bases lay between the germline ends. The CDR3 is made up of 15 amino acids. Looked up from germline, CDR1 is MNHNS and CDR2 is SASEGT. The CDR3 here is CASSDGGRPNSPLHF. CDR3 nucleotides: TGTGCCAGCAGTGACGGGGGACGTCCAAATTCACCCCTCCACTTT.

CDR3 coding DNA: TGTGCCAGCAGTATTTACCCCGGCGAATATTCACCCCTCCACTTT. Encoded protein: CASSIYPGEYSPLHF. The genes are TRBV28 and TRBJ1-6; no definite D call. V lost 5 bases, J lost 8 bases, and 16 bases lay in between. The CDR3 is 15 residues long. Germline V CDR1 and CDR2: MDHEN, SYDVKM.

This clone was seen a few times. The chain uses TRBV2 and TRBJ2-7; D is tentatively TRBD1 or TRBD2 (5 bases each). The CDR3 covers 13 residues. Trimming pared 8 bases from V and 2 bases from J, leaving 13 bases between. CDR1 is SNHLY and CDR2 is FYNNEI in the germline V gene. The CDR3 sequence: CASRRDQPYEQYF. The CDR3 nucleotides are TGTGCCAGCCGAAGGGACCAACCCTACGAGCAGTACTTC.

The rearrangement uses TRBV30 and TRBJ1-2; a possible D gene is TRBD1 (5 bases). The CDR3 contains 13 residues. Trimming took 1 base from V and 5 from J, leaving 11 bases between them. Germline loops: CDR1 GTSNPN, CDR2 SVGIG (reference sequence). The CDR3, as DNA: TGTGCCTGGAGTGGACAGCTTGGGTATGGCTACACCTTC. It yields the protein CAWSGQLGYGYTF.

The DNA of the CDR3 is TGTGCCAGCAGCCAGGGACGGACAGGGGTGTCCCACGAGCAGTACTTC. It specifies CASSQGRTGVSHEQYF. The genes are TRBV6-6 and TRBJ2-7; 9 nucleotides match TRBD1. Germline V gene sequence: CDR1 MNHNY, CDR2 SVGAGI (reference sequence). This CDR3 is 16 amino acids long. The V segment lost 6 bases and the J segment 5 bases; nucleotides outside the gene matches: 14.

V and J are TRBV15 and TRBJ2-6; 12 nucleotides match TRBD2. The CDR3 length is 19 residues. The V gene's germline CDR1 is LNHNV and CDR2 YYDKDF (reference sequence). J gave up 0 bases and V 6 bases, and 9 bases lay outside the gene matches. The CDR3 DNA reads as TGTGCCACCAGTAAATTTGGACTAGCGGGGATCTCTGGGGCCAACGTCCTGACTTTC. It translates to CATSKFGLAGISGANVLTF.

V usage is TRBV7-6 and J usage is TRBJ1-2; D gene unclear. The CDR3 has 14 residues. The germline V and J ends were trimmed by 2 bases and 8 bases, with 15 bases remaining between them. CDR1 and CDR2 (germline): SGHVS, FNYEAQ. The CDR3 reads CASSLKQREGGYTF. CDR3 coding DNA: TGTGCCAGCAGCTTAAAGCAGAGGGAAGGAGGCTACACCTTC. Full variable domain (outside the CDR3, taken from reference TRBV7-6 and TRBJ1-2): GAGVSQSPRYKVTKRGQDVALRCDPISGHVSLYWYRQALGQGPEFLTYFNYEAQQDKSGLPNDRFSAERPEGSISTLTIQRTEQRDSAMYRCASSLKQREGGYTFGSGTRLTVV.

The chain uses TRBV5-1 and TRBJ1-6; 8 bases are shared with TRBD1. The CDR3 contains 18 residues. The germline V gene encodes CDR1 SGHRS and CDR2 YFSETQ. The ends lost 0 bases at V and 8 bases at J; junction bases unmatched: 13. The CDR3 protein is CASSLGALDRANDSPLHF. The CDR3 DNA is TGCGCCAGCAGCTTGGGGGCCCTGGACAGGGCGAACGATTCACCCCTCCACTTT.

V is TRBV29-1 and J is TRBJ2-7, with D tentatively TRBD1 (6 bases). V was shortened by 4 bases and J by 2 bases, with 15 bases between the two germline ends. This CDR3 has 14 amino acids. Germline CDR1 SQVTM, CDR2 ANQGSEA. Written as DNA, the CDR3 is TGCAGCGTTGTGAGAGGACAGCCCACCTACGAGCAGTACTTC. It translates to CSVVRGQPTYEQYF.

The chain is built from TRBV5-6 and TRBJ1-6, with 9 bases that match TRBD1. Germline CDR1 and CDR2: SGHDT and YYEEEE. The V and J ends lost 4 bases and 7 bases, in that order; junction bases with no gene match: 6. The CDR3 runs to 15 residues. The CDR3, as DNA: TGTGCCAGCAGCCCGAGGACAGGGGCCAATTCACCCCTCCACTTT. It is translated as CASSPRTGANSPLHF. The full variable domain, in which reference TRBV5-6 and TRBJ1-6 provide the parts outside the CDR3, is DAGVTQSPTHLIKTRGQQVTLRCSPKSGHDTVSWYQQALGQGPQFIFQYYEEEERQRGNFPDRFSGHQFPNYSSELNVNALLLGDSALYLCASSPRTGANSPLHFGNGTRLTVT.

This chain joins TRBV5-1 and TRBJ2-7; perhaps D is TRBD1 or TRBD2 (5 bases each). V lost 4 bases and J lost 5, with 10 bases in between. The CDR3 covers 12 residues. Germline V CDR1 and CDR2: SGHRS, YFSETQ. CDR3 residues: CASSMGPNEQYF. The CDR3 bases are TGCGCCAGCAGCATGGGACCAAACGAGCAGTACTTC.

The rearrangement uses TRBV7-9 and TRBJ1-5; TRBD1 might be the D (5 bases). Germline V lookup: CDR1 SEHNR, CDR2 FQNEAQ (reference sequence). Between the trimmed V and J ends, which lost 5 bases and 4 bases, there was a span of 18 bases. The CDR3 is made up of 16 amino acids. The CDR3 nucleotides read TGTGCCAGCAGCCAGAGTGGGACGGCCCATAATCAGCCCCAGCATTTT. Protein product: CASSQSGTAHNQPQHF.

This chain links TRBV4-1 with TRBJ2-7, with 7 bases identical to TRBD2. Losses at the gene ends were 3 bases for V and 6 bases for J; bases not matched to a gene: 14. CDR3 size: 16 residues. The germline gives CDR1 MGHRA, CDR2 YSYEKL. The CDR3: CASSHPWGGASGEQYF. The CDR3 DNA is TGCGCCAGCAGCCATCCTTGGGGCGGTGCTAGCGGCGAGCAGTACTTC.

The chain has TRBV7-3 and TRBJ2-7, with unresolved D. Trimming took off 3 bases at V and 0 bases at J, with 9 bases between the two ends. Germline V gives CDR1 SGHTA, CDR2 FQGTGA. This CDR3 spans 14 amino acids. CDR3 loop: CASSFSSSSYEQYF. DNA of the CDR3: TGTGCCAGCAGCTTTAGTTCCAGCTCCTACGAGCAGTACTTC. The full variable domain, completed using reference TRBV7-3 and TRBJ2-7, is GAGVSQTPSNKVTEKGKYVELRCDPISGHTALYWYRQSLGQGPEFLIYFQGTGAADDSGLPNDRFFAVRPEGSVSTLKIQRTERGDSAVYLCASSFSSSSYEQYFGPGTRLTVT.

The chain employs TRBV7-9 and TRBJ1-2; perhaps TRBD1 as D (5 bases). CDR1 and CDR2 from the germline V gene are SEHNR and FQNEAQ (reference sequence). CDR3 length: 15 amino acids. Trimming took off 5 bases at V and 2 bases at J, with 15 bases between the two ends. CDR3: CASSPVRGPNYGYTF. The CDR3 DNA reads as TGTGCCAGCAGCCCGGTTAGGGGCCCGAACTATGGCTACACCTTC.

The chain couples TRBV10-2 to TRBJ2-1; the D gene is possibly TRBD2 (7 bases). Trimming left V 6 bases short and J 5 bases short, with 11 bases between. The germline V gene encodes CDR1 WSHSY and CDR2 SAAADI. This CDR3 contains 13 residues. The CDR3 nucleotides read TGCGCCAGCAGGGCCGGGGGGCACAATGAGCAGTTCTTC. Amino acids: CASRAGGHNEQFF.

The chain recombines TRBV13 with TRBJ1-4; TRBD1 matches at 9 bases. The V gene's germline CDR1 is PRHDT and CDR2 FYEKMQ (reference sequence). Trimming removed 5 bases from V and 7 bases from J; junction bases left unmatched: 8. The CDR3 totals 15 residues. The CDR3 region is CASSPRDRGVEKLFF. CDR3 bases: TGTGCCAGCAGCCCCCGCGACAGGGGGGTTGAAAAACTGTTTTTT.

The rearrangement uses TRBV30 and TRBJ1-1; D is unresolved. The CDR3 has 13 amino acids. V was trimmed by 8 bases and J by 2 bases, leaving 15 bases between them. The germline gives CDR1 GTSNPN, CDR2 SVGIG (reference sequence). CDR3 coding DNA: TGTGCCCAAGCCGGGCAGTCCAACACTGAAGCTTTCTTT. Protein product: CAQAGQSNTEAFF.

The rearrangement joins TRBV11-2 to TRBJ2-5; D gene ambiguous. Germline loops: CDR1 SGHAT, CDR2 FQNNGV. The CDR3 spans 16 residues. V was cut by 5 bases and J by 5 bases, with 21 bases left in between. CDR3 coding DNA: TGTGCCAGCAGCCCTACACCCCGGCAAATTGGGGAGACCCAGTACTTC. This sequence encodes CASSPTPRQIGETQYF.